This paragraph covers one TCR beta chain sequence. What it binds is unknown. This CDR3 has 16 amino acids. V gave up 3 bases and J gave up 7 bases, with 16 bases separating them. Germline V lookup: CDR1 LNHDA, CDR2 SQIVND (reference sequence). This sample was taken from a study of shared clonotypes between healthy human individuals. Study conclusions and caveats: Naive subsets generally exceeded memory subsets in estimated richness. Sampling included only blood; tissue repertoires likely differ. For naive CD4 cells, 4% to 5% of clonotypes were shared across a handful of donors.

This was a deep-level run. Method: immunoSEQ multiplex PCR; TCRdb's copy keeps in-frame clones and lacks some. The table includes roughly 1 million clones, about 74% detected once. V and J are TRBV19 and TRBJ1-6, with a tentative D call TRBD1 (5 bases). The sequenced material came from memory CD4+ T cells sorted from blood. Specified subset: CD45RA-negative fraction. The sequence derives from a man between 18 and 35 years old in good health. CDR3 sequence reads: CASSISPGRTNSPLHF. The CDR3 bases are TGTGCCAGTAGTATCTCTCCCGGCAGGACAAATTCACCCCTCCACTTT.